This record looks at one T cell receptor (beta chain) sequence and its context. Its target is not known. This CDR3 is 13 amino acids long. Germline-derived CDR1 and CDR2 are SNHLY and FYNNEI. These data come from a study of T-cell memory formation after mild COVID-19. TCRdb re-analysed the 5' RACE reads in MiXCR, keeping a single row per CDR3 protein. The table has about 100,000 distinct CDR3 sequences, 11% seen once. General observations from the study: Among contracting clones, CD4+ were mainly CM/EM and CD8+ enriched in EMRA. Pre-infection memory harbored some responding clones, suggesting cross-reactive memory joined. There was no confirmation that second-wave clones peaking on day 37 were SARS-CoV-2 specific.

The V call is TRBV2, the J call TRBJ2-7; D uncertain. The TCR sequence derives from a man between 18 and 29 years old who had mild COVID-19 (a few samples of this study predate the infection). Cell type and time point are not known. Sequencing used PBMCs or a T cell subset sorted from them (not recorded which). CDR3 DNA sequence: TGTGCAAGCATAGAACGAAGGGCCTACGAGCAGTACGTC. Translating it yields CASIERRAYEQYV.